Here is one T cell receptor beta chain with its context. This sample was included in a study of blood T cell repertoires in COVID-19. Study overall: Donors in the United States, Italy and Spain gave samples during acute or convalescent COVID-19. From T cells, B-cell-depleted T cells, or PBMCs came the material, which was cDNA or gDNA.

Original processing notes: Amplification from reference gene primers served as the basis for estimated nucleated cell counts. Clones were sequenced by immunoSEQ multiplex PCR, and TCRdb holds only the in-frame ones, with some missing. The DNA was the basis for D and trimming; V, J and clone size are from that table. The sample lists about 120,000 clones, roughly three quarters occurring once. This TCR was recovered from a human donor in a cohort sampled during active COVID-19. The material sequenced was peripheral blood.

The CDR3 protein is CASSLQRVGQGEYGYTF. The CDR3 DNA reads as TGTGCCAGCAGCTTACAGAGGGTAGGACAGGGAGAATATGGCTACACCTTC. The chain combines TRBV7-8 with TRBJ1-2; 8 positions match TRBD1. The CDR3 length is 17 residues. The germline CDR1 and CDR2 sequences are SGHVS and FQNEAQ. The V segment lost 2 bases and the J segment 5 bases; nucleotides outside the gene matches: 13.